Listed below are T cell receptor beta chains from one sample, sequenced in a study of T-cell memory formation after mild COVID-19. TCRdb itself ran the 5' RACE reads through MiXCR, one entry per CDR3 protein. The sample has roughly 610,000 distinct CDR3 sequences; 17% are singletons. Sequencing was carried out using PBMCs or a T cell subset sorted from them (not recorded which). The receptors come from an adult woman who had mild COVID-19 (a few samples of this study predate the infection). Cell type and time point are not known. Each CDR3 is given with its conserved first and last residue. The order of the fields is D gene, V gene, CDR3 protein. A D gene is named only where the DNA matches it firmly.

NA | TRBV5-1 | CASSLDRLYGYTF
TRBD1 | TRBV12-3/TRBV12-4 | CATTTGTGGWNSPLHF
TRBD2 | TRBV30 | CAWSPTGLAGVSGELFF
NA | TRBV25-1 | CAIEGGQETQYF
NA | TRBV6-2/TRBV6-3 | CASRRAQSSYNEQFF
NA | TRBV20-1 | CSAHDRTHPNNSPLHF
TRBD1 | TRBV20-1 | CSASPGTGSTEQYF
NA | TRBV7-2 | CASRPTNSLTGYTEAFF
NA | TRBV27 | CASSLPRSGTDTQYF
TRBD2 | TRBV7-9 | CASSLAGGIQYF
NA | TRBV18 | CASSPPSFFDGSTDTQYF
TRBD2 | TRBV7-9 | CASRPLAGTSYNEQFF
TRBD2 | TRBV7-8 | CASSFSGASSYNEQFF
NA | TRBV4-1 | CASSQEGSGGNSYEQYF
NA | TRBV29-1 | CSVSVRGSTDTQYF
NA | TRBV5-1 | CASSLSTVEQYF
NA | TRBV6-5 | CASSYSLSGTSEAFF
NA | TRBV7-8 | CASSSRGAKNIQYF
NA | TRBV29-1 | CSVGTVRIYEQYF
NA | TRBV4-2 | CASSQIGLQLTEAFF
NA | TRBV10-3 | CATQTLYNEQFF
NA | TRBV29-1 | CSVERVQGAYEQYF
NA | TRBV15 | CATSRDQTRNEQYF
NA | TRBV5-6 | CASSFMPWQPQHF
TRBD1 | TRBV6-2/TRBV6-3 | CASSYSPRTGVRADTQYF
TRBD2 | TRBV24-1 | CATARGETYTGELFF
NA | TRBV12-3/TRBV12-4 | CASSLSVPYEQYF
NA | TRBV24-1 | CATSDWPQGSRETQYF
TRBD1 | TRBV12-3/TRBV12-4 | CASSLGRGRNGYTF
TRBD2 | TRBV12-3/TRBV12-4 | CASSFGTRGYEQFF
NA | TRBV20-1 | CSAKSGSGNTEAFF